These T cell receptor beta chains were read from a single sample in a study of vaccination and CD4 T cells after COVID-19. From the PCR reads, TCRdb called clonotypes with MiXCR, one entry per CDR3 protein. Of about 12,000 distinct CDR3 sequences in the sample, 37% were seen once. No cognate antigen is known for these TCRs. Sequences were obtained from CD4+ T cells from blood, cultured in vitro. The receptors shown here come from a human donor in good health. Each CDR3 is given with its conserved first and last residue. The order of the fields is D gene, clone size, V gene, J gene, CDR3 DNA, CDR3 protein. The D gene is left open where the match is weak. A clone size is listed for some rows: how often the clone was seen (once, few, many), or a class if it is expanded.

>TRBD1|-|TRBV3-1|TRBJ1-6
TGTGCCAGCAGCCAAGGGACAGGGAGGAATTCACCCCTCCACTTT
CASSQGTGRNSPLHF
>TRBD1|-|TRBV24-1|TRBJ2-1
TGTGCCACCAGTGATTTTACCGGACAGGGGGGAACTGATGAGCAGTTCTTC
CATSDFTGQGGTDEQFF
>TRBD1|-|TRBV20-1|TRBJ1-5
TGCAGTGCTAGTGGAGGGGGCGTCCAACAGCCCCAGCATTTT
CSASGGGVQQPQHF
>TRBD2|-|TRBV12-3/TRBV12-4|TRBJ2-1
TGTGCCAGCAGTCCAGGGACTAGCGGGAGGAGGGGTGAGCAGTTCTTC
CASSPGTSGRRGEQFF
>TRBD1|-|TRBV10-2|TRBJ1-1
TGCGCCAGCAGTGATGGTTTAGTCTCGGGGACAGTGAACACTGAAGCTTTCTTT
CASSDGLVSGTVNTEAFF
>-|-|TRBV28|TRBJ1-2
TGTGCCAGCAGTGACCCGCCAGGGCACTATGGCTACACCTTC
CASSDPPGHYGYTF
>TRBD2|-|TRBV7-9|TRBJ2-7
TGTGCCAGCAGCCTTCTAGCGGGAGTTTACGAGCAGTACTTC
CASSLLAGVYEQYF
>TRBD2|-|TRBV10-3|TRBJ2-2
TGTGCCATCAGCAGGACTAGCGGGAGGGATTACACCGGGGAGCTGTTTTTT
CAISRTSGRDYTGELFF
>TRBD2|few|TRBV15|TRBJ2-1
TGTGCCACCAGCAGGACCGGGACTAGCGGACAAGAAGAGCAGTTCTTC
CATSRTGTSGQEEQFF
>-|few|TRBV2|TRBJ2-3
TGTGCCAGCAGTGAAGCAGGGACCGTTAGCACAGATACGCAGTATTTT
CASSEAGTVSTDTQYF
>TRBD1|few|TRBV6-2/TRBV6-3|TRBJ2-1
TGTGCCAGCAGCTCCACGAGGGGGCAGCGCCAGAGGAATGAGCAGTTCTTC
CASSSTRGQRQRNEQFF
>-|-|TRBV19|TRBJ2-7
TGTGCCAGTAGTTATTTACAGGGAACCGAGCAGTACTTC
CASSYLQGTEQYF
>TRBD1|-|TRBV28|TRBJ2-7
TGTGCCAGCAGTTTATCGGGACAGGGGGCCCTATACGAGCAGTACTTC
CASSLSGQGALYEQYF
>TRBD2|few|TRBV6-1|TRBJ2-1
TGTGCCAGCAGTGAGTTTAGCGGGAGGGCCAAGGATGAGCAGTTCTTC
CASSEFSGRAKDEQFF
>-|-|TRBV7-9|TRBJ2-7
TGTGCCAGCAGCCTCTCTACCAAGCAGTACTTC
CASSLSTKQYF
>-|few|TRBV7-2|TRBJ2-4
TGTGCCAGCAGCGGTACAGGGATGGCCAAAAACATTCAGTACTTC
CASSGTGMAKNIQYF
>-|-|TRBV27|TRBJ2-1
-
CASRDPAARAYNEQFF
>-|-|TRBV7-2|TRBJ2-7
TGTGCCAGCAGCCCAGAGGACGTAATCTACGAGCAGTACTTC
CASSPEDVIYEQYF
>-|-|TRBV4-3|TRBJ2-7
TGCGCCAGCAGCCAAGATCAAGTCGGTAGTTACGAGCAGTACTTC
CASSQDQVGSYEQYF
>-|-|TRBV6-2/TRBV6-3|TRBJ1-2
TGTGCCAGCAGTTACGGGGCGGCTCCCTATGGCTACACCTTC
CASSYGAAPYGYTF
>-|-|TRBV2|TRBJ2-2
TGTGCCAGCGCGGCCGTCGGCGGGGAGCTGTTTTTT
CASAAVGGELFF
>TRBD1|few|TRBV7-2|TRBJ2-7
TGTGCCAGCAGCCGAATACCGGGACAGGCCTTCTACGAGCAGTACTTC
CASSRIPGQAFYEQYF